The 20 T cell receptor beta chains in this list originate from one sample, sequenced in a study of PD-L1 blockade in urothelial cancer listed by TCRdb under 2017. What this sample's time point label stands for: peripheral blood 6 weeks after treatment start. Libraries were built with the immunoSEQ multiplex PCR assay. TCRdb limited this immuneACCESS table to in-frame rearrangements with V and J called. A share of clones is missing; checked studies link under half to unresolved V genes, and the rest is unexplained. The sample table shows under 55,000 clones, and roughly four fifths are seen once. Approximately 13% of the sample belongs to the ten largest clones. Specimen: PBMCs, collected around atezolizumab (anti-PD-L1) treatment. The receptors originated from a man between 60 and 70 years old with urothelial cancer.

The chain recombines TRBV9 with TRBJ2-7; 8 bases agree with TRBD2. Germline assignment: CDR1 SGDLS and CDR2 YYNGEE. The J segment lost 5 bases and the V segment lost 4 bases, leaving 5 bases of the junction unmatched. The CDR3 is 13 amino acids. CDR3 residues: CASSPGTRDEQYF. CDR3 DNA: TGTGCCAGCAGCCCCGGGACTAGAGACGAGCAGTACTTC.

The gene calls are TRBV9 and TRBJ1-2; D call uncertain. Germline CDR1 is SGDLS and CDR2 is YYNGEE. CDR3 length: 15 amino acids. V dropped 0 bases and J dropped 3 bases, with 12 bases sitting between them. As DNA, the CDR3 is TGTGCCAGCAGCGTAGAAGGAGTGAAGGACTATGGCTACACCTTC. Protein: CASSVEGVKDYGYTF.

This clone appeared a single time. The chain couples TRBV29-1 to TRBJ2-1, with 9 positions matching TRBD2. This CDR3 is built from 13 residues. The V gene end was trimmed by 4 bases and the J gene end by 10 bases; junction bases not matched to a gene: 8. Looked up from germline, CDR1 is SQVTM and CDR2 is ANQGSEA. This chain's CDR3 is CSVGGTSMQEQFF. As DNA, the CDR3 is TGCAGCGTTGGAGGGACTAGCATGCAGGAGCAGTTCTTC.

Only a few counts were recorded for this clone. Written as DNA, the CDR3 is TGTGCCAGCAGCTTAGCAGGACTAGCGGCCGGGGAGCTGTTTTTT. This encodes CASSLAGLAAGELFF. The rearrangement joins TRBV7-6 to TRBJ2-2, with TRBD2 matching over 10 bases. The CDR3 extends over 15 amino acids. Germline V gene sequence: CDR1 SGHVS, CDR2 FNYEAQ. The V gene end was trimmed by 0 bases and the J gene end by 6 bases; junction bases not matched to a gene: 1.

This chain links TRBV6-1 with TRBJ1-1, with D possibly being TRBD1 (5 bases). V was shortened by 3 bases and J by 0 bases, with 8 bases between the two germline ends. Germline values: CDR1 MNHNS, CDR2 SASEGT. The CDR3 has 14 amino acids. Here the CDR3 reads CASSETAMNTEAFF. The CDR3 DNA is TGTGCCAGCAGTGAGACAGCTATGAACACTGAAGCTTTCTTT.

Comment on this clone: A junction end diverges from the germline sequence, so it may reflect a read error. The chain has TRBV14 and TRBJ2-1; 8 bases align to TRBD1. Germline V lookup: CDR1 SGHDN, CDR2 FVKESK. The CDR3 consists of 13 residues. The CDR3 DNA reads TGTGCCAGCAGCCTCGTTGCCGGGACAGGTATTCTCTTC. Its protein product is CASSLVAGTGILF.

The V call is TRBV5-4, the J call TRBJ1-2; D gene ambiguous. Trimming pared 0 bases from V and 7 bases from J, leaving 13 bases between. This CDR3 region has 14 residues. Germline V gives CDR1 SGHNT, CDR2 YYREEE (reference sequence). The CDR3 DNA reads TGTGCCAGCAGCTTGGAGGGCTCGGAGGGTGGCTACACCTTC. This translates into CASSLEGSEGGYTF.

The table lists this clone with a count of one. This chain uses TRBV11-2 with TRBJ2-3; no clear D gene. V lost 3 bases to trimming and J lost 2 bases, with 12 bases between them. CDR1 and CDR2 (germline): SGHAT, FQNNGV. The CDR3 has 15 amino acids. CDR3: CASSFVWLPTDTQYF. The CDR3, as DNA: TGTGCCAGCAGCTTCGTTTGGCTCCCCACAGATACGCAGTATTTT.

This clone was observed a single time. V usage is TRBV6-5 and J usage is TRBJ2-7, with D possibly matching TRBD2 (6 bases). V was clipped by 4 bases and J by 2 bases, with 15 bases between them. CDR1 and CDR2 (germline): MNHEY, SVGAGI. The CDR3 contains 15 residues. CDR3 protein: CASSSPGGLTYEQYF. The CDR3 coding sequence is TGTGCCAGCAGTTCGCCCGGGGGACTTACCTACGAGCAGTACTTC.

This chain links TRBV10-2 with TRBJ1-5; D is unclear. Germline CDR1 WSHSY, CDR2 SAAADI. The CDR3 length is 14 residues. Deletions cut 0 bases from V and 5 bases from J, with 8 bases between. The DNA for the CDR3 is TGCGCCAGCAGTGAGTCGGAGGGTTATCAGCCCCAGCATTTT. Translated, it gives CASSESEGYQPQHF.

The rearrangement joins TRBV15 to TRBJ2-1, with D maybe TRBD2 (5 bases). The CDR3 is 16 residues long. From germline, CDR1 is LNHNV and CDR2 YYDKDF (reference sequence). The V gene lost 5 bases and the J gene lost 7 bases, with 21 bases spanning the gap. CDR3 nucleotides: TGTGCCACCAGCGGATTTAGCGCCCAGGCGGTGAATGAGCAGTTCTTC. Translating gives CATSGFSAQAVNEQFF.

The V call is TRBV6-1, the J call TRBJ2-5, with TRBD1 matching 9 bases. Per germline, CDR1 MNHNS and CDR2 SASEGT. The trim removed 8 bases at V and 5 bases at J, leaving 6 bases unmatched. The CDR3 consists of 13 residues. The CDR3 sequence: CASRDRDFETQYF. Here the CDR3 DNA reads TGTGCCAGCCGGGACAGGGACTTTGAGACCCAGTACTTC.

V usage is TRBV15 and J usage is TRBJ1-5; the match to TRBD1 covers 10 bases. The germline V gene encodes CDR1 LNHNV and CDR2 YYDKDF (reference sequence). The CDR3 loop spans 17 amino acids. The trim removed 0 bases at V and 6 bases at J, leaving 8 bases unmatched. The CDR3 loop is CATSRDWLGTGAQPQHF. Here the CDR3 DNA reads TGTGCCACCAGCAGAGATTGGTTAGGGACAGGGGCTCAGCCCCAGCATTTT.

The V call is TRBV19, the J call TRBJ1-1; D possibly corresponds to TRBD1 (6 bases). V gave up 1 base and J gave up 4 bases, with 7 bases separating them. CDR1 is LNHDA, CDR2 SQIVND, per germline (reference sequence). This CDR3 is built from 13 residues. The CDR3 nucleotides read TGTGCCAGTAGTATAGGGACAGCCACTGAAGCTTTCTTT. As protein: CASSIGTATEAFF. Drawing the rest from reference TRBV19 and TRBJ1-1, the complete variable domain is DGGITQSPKYLFRKEGQNVTLSCEQNLNHDAMYWYRQDPGQGLRLIYYSQIVNDFQKGDIAEGYSVSREKKESFPLTVTSAQKNPTAFYLCASSIGTATEAFFGQGTRLTVV.

V is TRBV6-1 and J is TRBJ2-2, with D possibly matching TRBD2 (6 bases). The CDR3 loop spans 15 amino acids. V lost 1 base and J lost 7, with 13 bases in between. Germline loops: CDR1 MNHNS, CDR2 SASEGT. In DNA form, the CDR3 reads TGTGCCAGCAGTGAAGGGGGGAGGAGGGTCGGGGAGCTGTTTTTT. Translation: CASSEGGRRVGELFF.

The V and J genes are TRBV19 and TRBJ1-5, with D perhaps matching TRBD1 (6 bases). The CDR3 consists of 15 residues. Germline V gene data show CDR1 as LNHDA and CDR2 as SQIVND (reference sequence). Trimming stripped 5 bases from V and 1 base from J, with 12 bases between. CDR3: CASSWSGVSNQPQHF. CDR3 bases: TGTGCCAGTAGTTGGTCAGGGGTGAGCAATCAGCCCCAGCATTTT. The full variable domain, in which reference TRBV19 and TRBJ1-5 provide the parts outside the CDR3, is DGGITQSPKYLFRKEGQNVTLSCEQNLNHDAMYWYRQDPGQGLRLIYYSQIVNDFQKGDIAEGYSVSREKKESFPLTVTSAQKNPTAFYLCASSWSGVSNQPQHFGDGTRLSIL.

This chain joins TRBV28 and TRBJ1-5, with a possible D match to TRBD1 (6 bases). The V end lost 6 bases, the J end lost 1 base, and 13 bases lay between the germline ends. The CDR3 totals 15 residues. Germline V gene sequence: CDR1 MDHEN, CDR2 SYDVKM. CDR3 in amino acids: CASSELQGSNQPQHF. As DNA, the CDR3 is TGTGCCAGCAGCGAACTACAGGGCAGCAATCAGCCCCAGCATTTT.

The chain employs TRBV27 and TRBJ2-3; TRBD2 matches at 9 bases. The CDR3 contains 12 residues. CDR1 is MNHEY, CDR2 SMNVEV, per germline (reference sequence). V trimming: 5 bases; J trimming: 13 bases; junction bases outside the gene matches: 7. In nucleotides, the CDR3 is TGTGCCAGCAGTAAAGGAGCGGGGGGAGAGTATTTT. This sequence encodes CASSKGAGGEYF.

The V call is TRBV28, the J call TRBJ1-5; possible D gene TRBD1, 5 bases. This CDR3 comprises 14 residues. From germline, CDR1 is MDHEN and CDR2 SYDVKM. V was cut by 2 bases and J by 5 bases, with 10 bases left in between. The CDR3 spells CASSLARADQPQHF. In nucleotides, the CDR3 is TGTGCCAGCAGTTTAGCCAGGGCTGATCAGCCCCAGCATTTT.

This clone was seen once. The chain couples TRBV2 to TRBJ2-1, with D unclear. V was pared by 7 bases and J by 3 bases, with 7 bases between. This CDR3 has 12 amino acids. CDR1 is SNHLY, CDR2 FYNNEI, per germline. Here the CDR3 DNA reads TGTGCCAGCAAAACTGACTACAATGAGCAGTTCTTC. It specifies CASKTDYNEQFF.